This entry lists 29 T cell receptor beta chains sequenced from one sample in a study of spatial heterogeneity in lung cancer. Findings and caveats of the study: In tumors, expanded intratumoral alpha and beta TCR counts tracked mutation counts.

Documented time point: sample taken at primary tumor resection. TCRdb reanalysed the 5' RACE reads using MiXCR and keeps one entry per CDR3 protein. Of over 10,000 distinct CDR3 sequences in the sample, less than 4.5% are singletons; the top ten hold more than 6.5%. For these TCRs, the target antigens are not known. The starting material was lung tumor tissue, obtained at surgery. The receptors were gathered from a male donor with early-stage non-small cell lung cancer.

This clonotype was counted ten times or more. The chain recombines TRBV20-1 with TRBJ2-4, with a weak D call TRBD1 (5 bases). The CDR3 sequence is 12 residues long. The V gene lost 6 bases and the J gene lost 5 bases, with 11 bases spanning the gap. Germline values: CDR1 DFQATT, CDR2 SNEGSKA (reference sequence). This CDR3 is CSATGLQNIQYF. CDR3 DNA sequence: TGCAGTGCCACAGGTCTTCAAAACATTCAGTACTTC.

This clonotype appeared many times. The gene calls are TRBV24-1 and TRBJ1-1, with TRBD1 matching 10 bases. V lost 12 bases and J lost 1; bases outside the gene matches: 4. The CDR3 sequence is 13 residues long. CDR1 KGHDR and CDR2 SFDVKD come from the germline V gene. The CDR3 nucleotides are TGTGCCGCCCGGGACAGGGGGAACACTGAAGCTTTCTTT. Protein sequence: CAARDRGNTEAFF.

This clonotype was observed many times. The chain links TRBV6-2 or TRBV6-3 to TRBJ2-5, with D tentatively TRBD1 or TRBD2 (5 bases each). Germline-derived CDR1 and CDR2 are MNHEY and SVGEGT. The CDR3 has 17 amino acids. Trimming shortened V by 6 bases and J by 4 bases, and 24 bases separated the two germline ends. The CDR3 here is CASRVWGIAPAGETQYF. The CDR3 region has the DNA TGTGCCAGCAGAGTTTGGGGGATTGCCCCCGCCGGAGAGACCCAGTACTTC.

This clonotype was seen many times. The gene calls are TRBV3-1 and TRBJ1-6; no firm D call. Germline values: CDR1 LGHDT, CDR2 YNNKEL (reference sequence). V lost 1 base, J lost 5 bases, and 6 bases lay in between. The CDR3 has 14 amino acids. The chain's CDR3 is CASSQGTDNSPLHF. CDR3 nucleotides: TGTGCCAGCAGCCAAGGGACGGATAATTCACCCCTCCACTTT.

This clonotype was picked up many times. DNA of the CDR3: TGTGCCAGCAGCCAAGAAGGGAATTTACTAGCGTACAATGAGCAGTTCTTC. This encodes CASSQEGNLLAYNEQFF. The chain joins TRBV4-2 to TRBJ2-1, with 7 bases lining up with TRBD2. Losses at the gene ends were 0 bases for V and 4 bases for J; bases not matched to a gene: 9. Germline CDR1 LGHNA, CDR2 YNFKEQ. The CDR3 spans 17 residues.

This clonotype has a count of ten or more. The CDR3 sequence is CASSYSRGAHNEQFF. CDR3 in DNA: TGTGCCAGCAGTTACTCGAGGGGGGCCCACAATGAGCAGTTCTTC. V gene TRBV6-6 combines with J gene TRBJ2-1; the D call may be TRBD1 or TRBD2 (6 bases each). Germline loops: CDR1 MNHNY, CDR2 SVGAGI (reference sequence). This CDR3 region has 15 residues. Trimming cost V 0 bases and J 5 bases, with 11 bases left between them.

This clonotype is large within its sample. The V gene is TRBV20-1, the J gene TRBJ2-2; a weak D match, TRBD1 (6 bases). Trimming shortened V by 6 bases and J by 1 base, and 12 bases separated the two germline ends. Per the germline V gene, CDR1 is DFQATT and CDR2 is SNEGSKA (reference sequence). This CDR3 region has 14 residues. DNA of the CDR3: TGCAGTGCCAGGGAACAGGGGAACACCGGGGAGCTGTTTTTT. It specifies CSAREQGNTGELFF.

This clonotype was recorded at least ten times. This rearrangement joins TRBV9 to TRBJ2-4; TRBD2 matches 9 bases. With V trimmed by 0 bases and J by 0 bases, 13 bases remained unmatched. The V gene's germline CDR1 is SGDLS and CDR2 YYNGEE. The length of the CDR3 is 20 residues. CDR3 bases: TGTGCCAGCAGCGTAGGTTTAGCTAGCGGGATAGCGGTAGCCAAAAACATTCAGTACTTC. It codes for CASSVGLASGIAVAKNIQYF.

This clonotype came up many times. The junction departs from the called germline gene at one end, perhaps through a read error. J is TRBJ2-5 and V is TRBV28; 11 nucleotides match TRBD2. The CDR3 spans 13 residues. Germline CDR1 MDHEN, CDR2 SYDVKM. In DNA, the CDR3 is TGTGCCAGCGCTCGGAGTAGCGGGAGGGCCGTGGTCTTC. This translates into CASARSSGRAVVF.

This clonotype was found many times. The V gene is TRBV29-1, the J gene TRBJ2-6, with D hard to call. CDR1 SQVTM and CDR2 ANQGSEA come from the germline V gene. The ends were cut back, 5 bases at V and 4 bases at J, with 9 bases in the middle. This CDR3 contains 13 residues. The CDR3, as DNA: TGCAGCGTTATGTTTTCCGGGGCCAACGTCCTGACTTTC. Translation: CSVMFSGANVLTF.

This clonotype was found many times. The DNA of the CDR3 is TGTGCCAGCAGCCCAACCAGACTAGCGGGGGGGTTCCGGGCCTACAATGAGCAGTTCTTC. Its protein is CASSPTRLAGGFRAYNEQFF. V and J are TRBV7-9 and TRBJ2-1; 14 bases are shared with TRBD2. The CDR3 spans 20 residues. J lost 2 bases, V lost 5 bases, and 14 bases had no gene match. The germline CDR1 and CDR2 sequences are SEHNR and FQNEAQ (reference sequence).

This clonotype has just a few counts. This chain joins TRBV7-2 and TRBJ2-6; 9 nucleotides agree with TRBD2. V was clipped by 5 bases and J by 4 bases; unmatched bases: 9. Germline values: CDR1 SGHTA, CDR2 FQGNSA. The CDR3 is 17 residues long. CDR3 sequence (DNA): TGTGCCAGCAGCCCCCGGACTAGCGTTTCGGGGGCCAACGTCCTGACTTTC. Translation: CASSPRTSVSGANVLTF.

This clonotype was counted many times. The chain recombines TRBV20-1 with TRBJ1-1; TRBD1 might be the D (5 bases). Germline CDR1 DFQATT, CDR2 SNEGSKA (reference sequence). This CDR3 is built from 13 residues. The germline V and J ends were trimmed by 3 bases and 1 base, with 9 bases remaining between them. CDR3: CSASYDRNTEAFF. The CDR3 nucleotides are TGCAGTGCTAGCTACGACAGGAACACTGAAGCTTTCTTT.

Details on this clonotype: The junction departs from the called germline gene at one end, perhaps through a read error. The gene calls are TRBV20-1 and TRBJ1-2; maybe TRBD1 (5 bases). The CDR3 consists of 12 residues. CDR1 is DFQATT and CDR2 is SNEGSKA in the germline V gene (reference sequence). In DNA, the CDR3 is TGCAGTGCTAACGTACGGGGGTCTGGCGACACCTTC. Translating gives CSANVRGSGDTF.

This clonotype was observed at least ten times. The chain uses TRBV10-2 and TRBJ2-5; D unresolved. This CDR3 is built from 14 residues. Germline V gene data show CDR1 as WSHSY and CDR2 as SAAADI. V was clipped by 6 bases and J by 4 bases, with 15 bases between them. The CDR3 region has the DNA TGCGCCAGCAGCAGTCTCCGGCTAGGAGAGACCCAGTACTTC. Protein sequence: CASSSLRLGETQYF.

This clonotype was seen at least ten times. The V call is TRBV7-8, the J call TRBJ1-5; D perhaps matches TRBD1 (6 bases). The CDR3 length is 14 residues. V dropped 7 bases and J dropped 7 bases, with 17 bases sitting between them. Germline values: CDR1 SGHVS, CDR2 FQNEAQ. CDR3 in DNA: TGTGCCAGCACCCTAGGGGGGCCTAAGCAGCCCCAGCATTTT. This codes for CASTLGGPKQPQHF.

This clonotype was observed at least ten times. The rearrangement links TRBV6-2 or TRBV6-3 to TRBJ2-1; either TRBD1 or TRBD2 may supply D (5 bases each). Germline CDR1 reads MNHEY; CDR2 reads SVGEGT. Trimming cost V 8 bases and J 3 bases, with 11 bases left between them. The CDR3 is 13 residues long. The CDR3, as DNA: TGTGCCAGCCGTCGGGGCCGCTACAATGAGCAGTTCTTC. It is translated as CASRRGRYNEQFF.

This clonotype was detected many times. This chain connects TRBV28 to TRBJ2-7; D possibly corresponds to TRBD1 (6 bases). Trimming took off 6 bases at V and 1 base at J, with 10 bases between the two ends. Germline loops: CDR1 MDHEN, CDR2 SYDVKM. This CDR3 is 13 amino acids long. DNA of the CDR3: TGTGCCAGCAGGGGGACACCTTCCTACGAGCAGTACTTC. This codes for CASRGTPSYEQYF.

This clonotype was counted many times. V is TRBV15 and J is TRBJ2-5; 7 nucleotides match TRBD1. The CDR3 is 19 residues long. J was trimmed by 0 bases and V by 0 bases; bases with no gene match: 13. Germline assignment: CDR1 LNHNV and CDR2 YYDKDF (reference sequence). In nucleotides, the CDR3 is TGTGCCACCAGCAGAGATACCCTCTATGACAGGGCGTACCAAGAGACCCAGTACTTC. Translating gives CATSRDTLYDRAYQETQYF.

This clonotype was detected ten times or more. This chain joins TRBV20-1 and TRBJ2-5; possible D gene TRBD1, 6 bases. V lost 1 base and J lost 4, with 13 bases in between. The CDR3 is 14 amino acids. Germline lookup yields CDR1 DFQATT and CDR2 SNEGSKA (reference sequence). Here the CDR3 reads CSARVGDKGETQYF. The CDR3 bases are TGCAGTGCTAGAGTTGGGGACAAGGGAGAGACCCAGTACTTC.

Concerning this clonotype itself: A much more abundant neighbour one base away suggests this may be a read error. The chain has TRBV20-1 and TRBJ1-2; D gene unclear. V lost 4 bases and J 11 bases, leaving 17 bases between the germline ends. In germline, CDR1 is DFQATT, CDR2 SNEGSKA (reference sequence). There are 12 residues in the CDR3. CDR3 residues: CSATGSVLSYTF. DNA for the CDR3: TGCAGTGCTACCGGGTCGGTTTTATCTTACACCTTC.

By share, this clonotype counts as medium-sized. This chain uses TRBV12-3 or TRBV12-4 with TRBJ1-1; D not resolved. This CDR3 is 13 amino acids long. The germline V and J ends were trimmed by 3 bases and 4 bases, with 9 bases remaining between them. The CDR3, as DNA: TGTGCCAGCAGTTTTGAAAGAGGCACTGAAGCTTTCTTT. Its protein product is CASSFERGTEAFF.

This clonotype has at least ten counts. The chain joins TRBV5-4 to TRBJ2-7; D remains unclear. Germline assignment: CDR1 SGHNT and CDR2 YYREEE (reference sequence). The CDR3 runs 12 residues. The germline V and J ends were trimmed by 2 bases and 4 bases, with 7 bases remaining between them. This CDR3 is CASSLEGYEQYV. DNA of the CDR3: TGTGCCAGCAGCTTAGAAGGGTACGAGCAGTACGTC.

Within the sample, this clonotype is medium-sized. DNA of the CDR3: TGTGCCAGCAGGGACGAGTATCAGCCCCAGCATTTT. Translated, it gives CASRDEYQPQHF. The chain is built from TRBV6-2 or TRBV6-3 and TRBJ1-5; D is ambiguous. The CDR3 consists of 12 residues. V was pared by 6 bases and J by 5 bases, with 8 bases between. Germline V gene sequence: CDR1 MNHEY, CDR2 SVGEGT.

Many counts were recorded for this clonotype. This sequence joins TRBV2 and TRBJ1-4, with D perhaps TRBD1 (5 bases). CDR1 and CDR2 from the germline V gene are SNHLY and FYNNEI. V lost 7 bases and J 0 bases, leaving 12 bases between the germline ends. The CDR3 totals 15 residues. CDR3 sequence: CASTRDSSTNEKLFF. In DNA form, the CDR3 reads TGTGCCAGCACTCGGGACTCCTCAACTAATGAAAAACTGTTTTTT.

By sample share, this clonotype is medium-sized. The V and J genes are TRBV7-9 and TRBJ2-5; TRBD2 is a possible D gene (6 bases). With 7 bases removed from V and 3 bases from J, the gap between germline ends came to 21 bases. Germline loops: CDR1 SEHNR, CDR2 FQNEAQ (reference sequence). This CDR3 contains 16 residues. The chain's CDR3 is CASMGDGSLVEETQYF. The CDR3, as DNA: TGTGCCAGCATGGGGGACGGGAGTCTTGTTGAAGAGACCCAGTACTTC.

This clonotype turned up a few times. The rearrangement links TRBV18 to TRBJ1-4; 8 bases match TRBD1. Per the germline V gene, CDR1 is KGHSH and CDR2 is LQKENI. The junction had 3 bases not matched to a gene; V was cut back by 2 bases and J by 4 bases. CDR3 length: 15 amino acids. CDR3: CASSPGTGRNEKLFF. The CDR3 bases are TGTGCCAGCTCACCAGGGACAGGACGTAATGAAAAACTGTTTTTT.

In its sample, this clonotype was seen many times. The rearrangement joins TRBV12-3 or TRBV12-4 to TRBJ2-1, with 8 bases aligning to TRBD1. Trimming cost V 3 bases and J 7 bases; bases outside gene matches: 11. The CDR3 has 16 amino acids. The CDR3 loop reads CASSFDRGLAVNEQFF. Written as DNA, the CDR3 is TGTGCCAGCAGTTTCGACAGGGGCCTCGCTGTTAATGAGCAGTTCTTC.

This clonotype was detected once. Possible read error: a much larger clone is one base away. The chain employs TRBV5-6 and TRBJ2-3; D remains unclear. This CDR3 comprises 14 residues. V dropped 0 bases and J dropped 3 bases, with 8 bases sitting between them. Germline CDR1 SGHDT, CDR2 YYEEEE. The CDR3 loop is CASSLGCRTDTQYF. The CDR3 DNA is TGTGCCAGCAGCTTGGGCTGTAGGACAGATACGCAGTATTTT.